This T cell receptor beta chain is from a study of shared clonotypes between healthy human individuals. Study-wide results and caveats: Compared with memory subsets, naive subsets generally had larger estimated richness. Some naive CD4 clonotypes, about 5%, turned up in common across four donors.

The V gene's germline CDR1 is LGHNA and CDR2 YNFKEQ. The CDR3 length is 15 residues. V gave up 0 bases and J gave up 4 bases, with 12 bases separating them. This clone was observed a single time. Its target is not known. Splitting of each subset's genomic DNA was done evenly across several immunoSEQ plates. TCRdb's table, derived via immunoSEQ multiplex PCR, lists solely in-frame clones and lacks some. The sample has some 1,400,000 clones, 96% seen once. The chain recombines TRBV4-2 with TRBJ1-1; TRBD1 is a possible D gene (6 bases). This clonotype was obtained from a man younger than 45 in good health. Specimen: naive CD4+ T cells sorted from blood. Described subset: CD45RA+ positively selected. CDR3 coding DNA: TGTGCCAGCAGCCAAGATGTCCGGGGGGCCACTGAAGCTTTCTTT. This gives the protein CASSQDVRGATEAFF.